This section outlines one TCR beta chain sequence together with its context. The antigen remains unidentified. This entry belongs to a study of response to subunit inactivated influenza vaccine. Study results and caveats: Each seasonal flu vaccination may recruit only limited new T cells, authors suggested.

A single record per CDR3 protein comes from TCRdb applying MiXCR to the RT-PCR reads. The sample carries about half a million distinct CDR3 sequences, 11% recorded once. Material: PBMCs from blood, obtained more than 35 days after vaccination. This clonotype was sampled from a man between 45 and 60 years old who received an inactivated influenza vaccine.

CDR3 loop: CASRATSGSYNEQFF. The CDR3 coding sequence is TGTGCCAGCAGAGCCACTAGCGGATCCTACAATGAGCAGTTCTTC. V and J are TRBV6-1 and TRBJ2-1; TRBD2 matches at 8 bases. Unmatched junction bases numbered 5, after V lost 6 bases and J lost 1 base. Germline assignment: CDR1 MNHNS and CDR2 SASEGT. CDR3 size: 15 residues.